This TCR beta chain originates from a study of OX40 agonist ivuxolimab in advanced cancers. Background on the study: The treatment was a fully human IgG2 OX40 agonist, ivuxolimab. Allowance was made for prior anti-PD-1, anti-PD-L1 or anti-CTLA-4 therapy, and 40% had some.

The CDR3 runs to 16 residues. Germline CDR1 is KGHSH and CDR2 is LQKENI. V gave up 1 base and J gave up 0 bases; unmatched junction bases: 4. Study-level results: Certain nonresponding patients likewise had low normalized T-cell clonal expansion. In CD8+ T cells, expanded clones were on average more numerous than in CD4+.

On this clone: The antigen is unknown.

The table came from immunoSEQ multiplex PCR; TCRdb's copy has only in-frame clones and leaves some out. This table holds 65,000 to 80,000 clones, over 75% found once. The chain recombines TRBV18 with TRBJ2-3; 7 bases are shared with TRBD1. Specimen: CD4+ or CD8+ T cells sorted from blood, collected in a trial of the OX40 agonist ivuxolimab. This TCR was sampled from an adult with an advanced solid tumor such as melanoma, head and neck, liver or kidney cancer. The CDR3 DNA sequence: TGTGCCAGCTCACCACGAGGGGGCGCAAGCACAGATACGCAGTATTTT. This gives the protein CASSPRGGASTDTQYF.